Listed below are T cell receptor beta chains from one sample, sequenced in a study of regulatory T cells in long-lasting Graves disease. TCRdb redid the calling of the multiplex PCR reads with MiXCR, one entry per CDR3 protein. Of about 660,000 distinct CDR3 sequences listed, about 30% were seen once; the top ten hold 42%. The source was peripheral blood mononuclear cells (PBMCs), collected when the disease was refractory, from a patient treated with antithyroid drugs. These receptors were collected from a female donor with Graves disease. Both conserved end residues are part of each CDR3. The order of the fields is D gene, J gene, V gene, clone size, CDR3 protein, CDR3 DNA. A D gene is named only where the DNA matches it firmly. Expanded clones get a size class; other rows say once, few or many, or leave the size out.

d_call: -
j_call: TRBJ1-5
v_call: TRBV15
clone_size: many
cdr3_aa: CATSRENGQPQHF
cdr3_nt: TGTGCCACCAGCAGAGAGAACGGTCAGCCCCAGCATTTT

d_call: -
j_call: TRBJ2-5
v_call: TRBV6-1
clone_size: -
cdr3_aa: CASSEAGSAQETQYF
cdr3_nt: TGTGCCAGCAGTGAAGCTGGTAGCGCACAAGAGACCCAGTACTTC

d_call: TRBD1
j_call: TRBJ1-2
v_call: TRBV7-2
clone_size: -
cdr3_aa: CASSPGTGPLYGYTF
cdr3_nt: TGTGCCAGCAGCCCCGGGACAGGGCCACTTTATGGCTACACCTTC

d_call: -
j_call: TRBJ1-1
v_call: TRBV6-1
clone_size: -
cdr3_aa: CASSQFSPEAFF
cdr3_nt: TGTGCCAGCAGCCAATTCAGCCCTGAAGCTTTCTTT

d_call: TRBD1
j_call: TRBJ2-4
v_call: TRBV12-3/TRBV12-4
clone_size: many
cdr3_aa: CASSLARGSNIQYF
cdr3_nt: TGTGCCAGCAGTTTAGCCAGGGGGTCAAACATTCAGTACTTC

d_call: TRBD1
j_call: TRBJ1-5
v_call: TRBV28
clone_size: many
cdr3_aa: CASSLTGGYSNQPQHF
cdr3_nt: TGTGCCAGCAGTTTGACAGGGGGCTATAGCAATCAGCCCCAGCATTTT

d_call: TRBD2
j_call: TRBJ2-7
v_call: TRBV5-6
clone_size: -
cdr3_aa: CASSPLWTSGNRYEQYF
cdr3_nt: TGTGCCAGCAGCCCCCTGTGGACTAGCGGGAACCGCTACGAGCAGTACTTC

d_call: -
j_call: TRBJ1-1
v_call: TRBV25-1
clone_size: -
cdr3_aa: CTSSSVNTEAFF
cdr3_nt: TGTACCAGCAGTTCAGTAAACACTGAAGCTTTCTTT

d_call: -
j_call: TRBJ1-2
v_call: TRBV12-3/TRBV12-4
clone_size: few
cdr3_aa: CASSLDTASDGYTF
cdr3_nt: TGTGCCAGCAGTCTAGACACTGCTTCGGATGGCTACACCTTC

d_call: TRBD1
j_call: TRBJ1-5
v_call: TRBV19
clone_size: -
cdr3_aa: CASRNRGPRFSNQPQHF
cdr3_nt: TGTGCCAGTAGGAACAGGGGGCCGAGGTTCAGCAATCAGCCCCAGCATTTT

d_call: TRBD1
j_call: TRBJ1-2
v_call: TRBV29-1
clone_size: -
cdr3_aa: CSAPDRASGYTF
cdr3_nt: TGCAGCGCCCCGGACAGGGCCTCTGGCTACACCTTC

d_call: -
j_call: TRBJ1-5
v_call: TRBV6-1
clone_size: -
cdr3_aa: CASSEARASKDQPQHF
cdr3_nt: TGTGCCAGCAGTGAAGCGAGGGCTTCTAAGGATCAGCCCCAGCATTTT

d_call: -
j_call: TRBJ1-1
v_call: TRBV28
clone_size: -
cdr3_aa: CASSPPRGLNTEAFF
cdr3_nt: TGTGCCAGCAGTCCCCCTAGGGGCCTGAACACTGAAGCTTTCTTT

d_call: -
j_call: TRBJ1-2
v_call: TRBV2
clone_size: many
cdr3_aa: CASRRWADYGYTF
cdr3_nt: TGTGCCAGCAGGCGGTGGGCAGACTATGGCTACACCTTC

d_call: TRBD1
j_call: TRBJ1-1
v_call: TRBV9
clone_size: -
cdr3_aa: CASSERQGMNTEAFF
cdr3_nt: TGTGCCAGCAGCGAGAGACAGGGGATGAACACTGAAGCTTTCTTT